This paragraph reports one T cell receptor beta chain. TCRdb used MiXCR to reprocess the 5' RACE reads, holding one entry per CDR3 protein. The sample has about 430,000 distinct CDR3 sequences, around 20% seen once. This CDR3 has 15 amino acids. The junction had 6 bases not matched to a gene; V was cut back by 6 bases and J by 2 bases. Germline-derived CDR1 and CDR2 are MNHEY and SMNVEV (reference sequence). The sample comes from a study of identical twins. The receptor comes from a man aged 50-59 years in good health. Sequencing used naive T cells sorted from blood. The V gene is TRBV27, the J gene TRBJ1-5, with 8 bases fitting TRBD1. The CDR3 sequence: CASRVDRGGNQPQHF. In DNA form, the CDR3 reads TGTGCCAGCAGGGTTGACAGGGGAGGCAATCAGCCCCAGCATTTT.